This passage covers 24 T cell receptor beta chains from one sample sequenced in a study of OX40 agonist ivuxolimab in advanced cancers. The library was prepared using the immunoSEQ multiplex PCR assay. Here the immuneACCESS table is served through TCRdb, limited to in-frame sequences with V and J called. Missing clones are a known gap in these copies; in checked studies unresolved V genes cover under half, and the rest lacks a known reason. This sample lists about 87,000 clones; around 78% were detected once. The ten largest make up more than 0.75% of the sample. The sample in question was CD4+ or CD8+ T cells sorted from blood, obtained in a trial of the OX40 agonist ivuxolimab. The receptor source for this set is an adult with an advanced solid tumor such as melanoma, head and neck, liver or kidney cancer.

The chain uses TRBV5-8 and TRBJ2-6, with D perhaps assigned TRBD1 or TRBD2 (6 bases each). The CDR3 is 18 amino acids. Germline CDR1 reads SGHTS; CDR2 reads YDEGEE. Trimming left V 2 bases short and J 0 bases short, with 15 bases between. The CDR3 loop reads CASSFKRGGGSGANVLTF. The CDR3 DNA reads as TGTGCCAGCAGCTTCAAAAGAGGAGGGGGCTCTGGGGCCAACGTCCTGACTTTC.

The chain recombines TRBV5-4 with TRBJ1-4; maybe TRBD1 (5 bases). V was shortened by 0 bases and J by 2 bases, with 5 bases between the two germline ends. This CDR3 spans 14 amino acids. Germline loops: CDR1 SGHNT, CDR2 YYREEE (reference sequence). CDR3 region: CASSLDRTNEKLFF. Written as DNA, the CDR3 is TGTGCCAGCAGCTTGGACAGGACTAATGAAAAACTGTTTTTT.

CDR3 residues: CATNELTINQPQHF. In DNA form, the CDR3 reads TGTGCCACGAACGAGTTAACTATCAATCAGCCCCAGCATTTT. V is TRBV15 and J is TRBJ1-5; D is ambiguous. The CDR3 spans 14 residues. The ends were cut back, 9 bases at V and 3 bases at J, with 15 bases in the middle. Germline loops: CDR1 LNHNV, CDR2 YYDKDF (reference sequence). Drawing the rest from reference TRBV15 and TRBJ1-5, the complete variable domain is DAMVIQNPRYQVTQFGKPVTLSCSQTLNHNVMYWYQQKSSQAPKLLFHYYDKDFNNEADTPDNFQSRRPNTSFCFLDIRSPGLGDTAMYLCATNELTINQPQHFGDGTRLSIL.

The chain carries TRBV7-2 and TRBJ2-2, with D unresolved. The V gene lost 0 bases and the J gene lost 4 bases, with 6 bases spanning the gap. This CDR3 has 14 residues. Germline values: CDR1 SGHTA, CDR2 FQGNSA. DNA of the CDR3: TGTGCCAGCAGCTTAGCGGAGTTCACCGGGGAGCTGTTTTTT. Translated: CASSLAEFTGELFF.

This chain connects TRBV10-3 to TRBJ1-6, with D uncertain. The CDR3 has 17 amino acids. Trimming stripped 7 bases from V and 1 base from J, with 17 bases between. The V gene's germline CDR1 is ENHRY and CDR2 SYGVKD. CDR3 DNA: TGTGCCATCACCTTCACCCTTCGGAGTTCCTATAATTCACCCCTCCACTTT. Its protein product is CAITFTLRSSYNSPLHF.

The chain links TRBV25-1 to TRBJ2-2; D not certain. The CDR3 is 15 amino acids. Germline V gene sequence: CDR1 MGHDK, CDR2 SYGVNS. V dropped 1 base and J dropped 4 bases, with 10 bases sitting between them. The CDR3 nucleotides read TGTGCCAGCAGTGAATTAGTAGGGTCCACCGGGGAGCTGTTTTTT. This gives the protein CASSELVGSTGELFF.

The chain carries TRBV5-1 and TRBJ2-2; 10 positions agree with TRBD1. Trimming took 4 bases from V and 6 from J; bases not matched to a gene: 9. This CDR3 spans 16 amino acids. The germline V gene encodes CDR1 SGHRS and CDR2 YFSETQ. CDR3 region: CASSPPGTGASGELFF. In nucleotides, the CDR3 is TGCGCCAGCAGCCCACCAGGGACAGGGGCTTCCGGGGAGCTGTTTTTT. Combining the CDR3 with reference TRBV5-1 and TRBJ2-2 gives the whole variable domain KAGVTQTPRYLIKTRGQQVTLSCSPISGHRSVSWYQQTPGQGLQFLFEYFSETQRNKGNFPGRFSGRQFSNSRSEMNVSTLELGDSALYLCASSPPGTGASGELFFGEGSRLTVL.

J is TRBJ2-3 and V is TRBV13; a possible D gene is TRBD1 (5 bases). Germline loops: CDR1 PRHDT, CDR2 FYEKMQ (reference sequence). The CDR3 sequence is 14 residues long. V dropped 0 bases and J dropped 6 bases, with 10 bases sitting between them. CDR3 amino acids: CASSLGGPGDTQYF. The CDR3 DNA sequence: TGTGCCAGCAGCTTAGGGGGGCCCGGGGATACGCAGTATTTT.

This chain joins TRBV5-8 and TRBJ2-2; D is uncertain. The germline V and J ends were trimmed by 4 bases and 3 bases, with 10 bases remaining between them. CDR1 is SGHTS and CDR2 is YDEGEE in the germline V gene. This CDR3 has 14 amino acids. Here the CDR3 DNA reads TGTGCCAGCAGCCGCCTCGGCTACACCGGGGAGCTGTTTTTT. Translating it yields CASSRLGYTGELFF. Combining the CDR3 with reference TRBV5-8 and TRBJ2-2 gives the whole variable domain EAGVTQSPTHLIKTRGQQATLRCSPISGHTSVYWYQQALGLGLQFLLWYDEGEERNRGNFPPRFSGRQFPNYSSELNVNALELEDSALYLCASSRLGYTGELFFGEGSRLTVL.

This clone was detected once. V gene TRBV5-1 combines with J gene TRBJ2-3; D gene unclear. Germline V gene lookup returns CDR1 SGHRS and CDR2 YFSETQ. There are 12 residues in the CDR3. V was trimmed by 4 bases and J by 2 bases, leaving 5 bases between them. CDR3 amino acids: CASSQPTDTQYF. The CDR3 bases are TGCGCCAGCAGCCAACCCACAGATACGCAGTATTTT.

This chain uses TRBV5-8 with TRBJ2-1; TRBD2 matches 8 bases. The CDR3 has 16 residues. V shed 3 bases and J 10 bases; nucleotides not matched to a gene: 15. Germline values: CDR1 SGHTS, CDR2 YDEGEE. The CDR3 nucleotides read TGTGCCAGCAGCTCTGTTTCGTGGGCGGGGGGAGGCGAGCAGTTCTTC. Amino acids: CASSSVSWAGGGEQFF.

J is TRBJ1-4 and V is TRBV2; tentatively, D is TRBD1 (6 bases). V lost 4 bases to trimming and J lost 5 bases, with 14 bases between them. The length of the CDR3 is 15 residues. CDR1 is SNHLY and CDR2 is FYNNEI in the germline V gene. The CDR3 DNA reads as TGTGCCAGCAGTGCCTGGGGGACACTAAATGAAAAACTGTTTTTT. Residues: CASSAWGTLNEKLFF. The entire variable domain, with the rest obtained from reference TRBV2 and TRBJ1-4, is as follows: EPEVTQTPSHQVTQMGQEVILRCVPISNHLYFYWYRQILGQKVEFLVSFYNNEISEKSEIFDDQFSVERPDGSNFTLKIRSTKLEDSAMYFCASSAWGTLNEKLFFGSGTQLSVL.

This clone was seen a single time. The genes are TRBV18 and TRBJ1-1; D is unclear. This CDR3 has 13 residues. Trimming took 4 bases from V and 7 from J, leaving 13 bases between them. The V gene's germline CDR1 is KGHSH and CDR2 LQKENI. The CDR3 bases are TGTGCCAGCTCACTGGAAGGGAGAGATGAAGCTTTCTTT. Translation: CASSLEGRDEAFF.

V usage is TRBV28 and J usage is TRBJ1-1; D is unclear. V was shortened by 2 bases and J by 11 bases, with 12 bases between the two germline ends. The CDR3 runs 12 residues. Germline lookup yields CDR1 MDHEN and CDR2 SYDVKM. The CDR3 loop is CASSLVQERAFF. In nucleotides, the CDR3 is TGTGCCAGCAGTTTAGTCCAAGAAAGGGCTTTCTTT.

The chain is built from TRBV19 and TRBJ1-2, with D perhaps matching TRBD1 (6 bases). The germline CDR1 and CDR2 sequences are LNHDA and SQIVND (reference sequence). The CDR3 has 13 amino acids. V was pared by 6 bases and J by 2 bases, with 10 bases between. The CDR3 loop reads CASSGGGNYGYTF. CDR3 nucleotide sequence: TGTGCCAGTAGCGGAGGGGGGAACTATGGCTACACCTTC.

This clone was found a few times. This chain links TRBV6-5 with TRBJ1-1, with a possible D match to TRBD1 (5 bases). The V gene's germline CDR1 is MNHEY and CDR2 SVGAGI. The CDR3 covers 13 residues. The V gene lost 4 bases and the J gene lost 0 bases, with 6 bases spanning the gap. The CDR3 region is CASSLTVNTEAFF. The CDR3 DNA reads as TGTGCCAGCAGTTTGACAGTGAACACTGAAGCTTTCTTT.

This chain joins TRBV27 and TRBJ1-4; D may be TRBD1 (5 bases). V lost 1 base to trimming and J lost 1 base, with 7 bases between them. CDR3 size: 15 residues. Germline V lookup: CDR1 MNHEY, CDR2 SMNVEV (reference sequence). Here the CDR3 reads CASSLFQGTNEKLFF. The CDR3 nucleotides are TGTGCCAGCAGTTTATTCCAGGGAACTAATGAAAAACTGTTTTTT.

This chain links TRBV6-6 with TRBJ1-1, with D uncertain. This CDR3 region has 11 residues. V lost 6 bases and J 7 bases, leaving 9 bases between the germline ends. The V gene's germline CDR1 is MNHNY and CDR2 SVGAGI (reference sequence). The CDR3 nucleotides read TGTGCCAGCAGGGGGAGTTATGAAGCTTTCTTT. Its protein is CASRGSYEAFF.

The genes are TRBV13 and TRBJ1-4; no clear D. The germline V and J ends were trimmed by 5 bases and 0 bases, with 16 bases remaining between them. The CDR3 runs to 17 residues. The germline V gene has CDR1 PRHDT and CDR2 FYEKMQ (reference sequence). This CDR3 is CASSQGRKPTTNEKLFF. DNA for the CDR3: TGTGCCAGCAGCCAAGGACGGAAACCGACAACTAATGAAAAACTGTTTTTT.

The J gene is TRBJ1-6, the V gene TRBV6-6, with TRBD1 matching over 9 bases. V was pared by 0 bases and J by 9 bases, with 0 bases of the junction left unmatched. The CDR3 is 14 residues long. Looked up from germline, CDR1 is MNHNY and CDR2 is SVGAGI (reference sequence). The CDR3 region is CASSYSDRGSPLHF. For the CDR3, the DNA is TGTGCCAGCAGTTACTCGGACAGGGGTTCACCCCTCCACTTT.

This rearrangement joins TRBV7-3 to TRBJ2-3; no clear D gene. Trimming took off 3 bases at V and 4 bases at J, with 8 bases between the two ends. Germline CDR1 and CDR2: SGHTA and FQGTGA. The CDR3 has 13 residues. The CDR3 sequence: CASSFGWADTQYF. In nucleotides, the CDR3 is TGTGCCAGCAGCTTCGGTTGGGCAGATACGCAGTATTTT.

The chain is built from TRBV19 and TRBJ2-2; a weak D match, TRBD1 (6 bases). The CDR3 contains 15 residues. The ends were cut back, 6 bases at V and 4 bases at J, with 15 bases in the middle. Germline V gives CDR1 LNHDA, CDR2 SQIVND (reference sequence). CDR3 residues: CASSPGAVITGELFF. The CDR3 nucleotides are TGTGCCAGTAGCCCAGGGGCGGTTATCACCGGGGAGCTGTTTTTT.

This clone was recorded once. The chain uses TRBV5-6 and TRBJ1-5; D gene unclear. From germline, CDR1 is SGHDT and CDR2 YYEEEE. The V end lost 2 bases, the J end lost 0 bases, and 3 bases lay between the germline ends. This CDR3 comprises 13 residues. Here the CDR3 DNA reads TGTGCCAGCAGCTTATATAGCAATCAGCCCCAGCATTTT. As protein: CASSLYSNQPQHF. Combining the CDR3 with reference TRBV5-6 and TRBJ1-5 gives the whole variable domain DAGVTQSPTHLIKTRGQQVTLRCSPKSGHDTVSWYQQALGQGPQFIFQYYEEEERQRGNFPDRFSGHQFPNYSSELNVNALLLGDSALYLCASSLYSNQPQHFGDGTRLSIL.

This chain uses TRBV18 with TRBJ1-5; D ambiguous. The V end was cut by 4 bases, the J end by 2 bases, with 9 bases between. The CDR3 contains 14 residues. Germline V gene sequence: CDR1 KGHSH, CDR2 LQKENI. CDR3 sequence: CASSQGTGNQPQHF. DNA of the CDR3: TGTGCCAGCTCACAGGGTACAGGCAATCAGCCCCAGCATTTT.